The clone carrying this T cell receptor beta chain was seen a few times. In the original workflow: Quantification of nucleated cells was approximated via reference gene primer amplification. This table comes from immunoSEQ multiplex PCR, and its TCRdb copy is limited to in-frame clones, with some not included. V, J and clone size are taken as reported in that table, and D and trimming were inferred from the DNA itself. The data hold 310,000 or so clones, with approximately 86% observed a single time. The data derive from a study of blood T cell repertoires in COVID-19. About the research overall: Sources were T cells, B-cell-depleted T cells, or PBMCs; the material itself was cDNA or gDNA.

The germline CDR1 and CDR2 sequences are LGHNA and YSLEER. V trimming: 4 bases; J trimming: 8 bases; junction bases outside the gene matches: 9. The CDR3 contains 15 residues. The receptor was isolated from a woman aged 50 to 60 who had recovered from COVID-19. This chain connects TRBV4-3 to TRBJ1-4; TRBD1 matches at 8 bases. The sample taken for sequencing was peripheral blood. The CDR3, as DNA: TGCGCCAGCAGCCCACGGACAGGGTCGCGAGAAAAACTGTTTTTT. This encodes CASSPRTGSREKLFF.